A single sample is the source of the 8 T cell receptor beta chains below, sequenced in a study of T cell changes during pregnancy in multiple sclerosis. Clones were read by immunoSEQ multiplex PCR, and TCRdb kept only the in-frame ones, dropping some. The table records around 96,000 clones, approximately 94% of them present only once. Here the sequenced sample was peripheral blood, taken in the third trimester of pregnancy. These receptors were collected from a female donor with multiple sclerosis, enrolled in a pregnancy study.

The CDR3 loop is CASSAGLAYNEQFF. The CDR3 DNA reads TGTGCCAGCAGTGCCGGACTAGCCTACAATGAGCAGTTCTTC. The V call is TRBV2, the J call TRBJ2-1; 7 bases are shared with TRBD2. Germline V gene lookup returns CDR1 SNHLY and CDR2 FYNNEI. This CDR3 comprises 14 residues. Trimming removed 4 bases from V and 2 bases from J; junction bases left unmatched: 2.

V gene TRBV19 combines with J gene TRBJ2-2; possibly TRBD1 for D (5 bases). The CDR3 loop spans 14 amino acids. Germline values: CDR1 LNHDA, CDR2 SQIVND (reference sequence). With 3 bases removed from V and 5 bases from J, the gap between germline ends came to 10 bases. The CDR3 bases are TGTGCCAGTAGTATTCAAGACAGAACCGGGGAGCTGTTTTTT. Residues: CASSIQDRTGELFF. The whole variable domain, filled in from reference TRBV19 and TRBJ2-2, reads DGGITQSPKYLFRKEGQNVTLSCEQNLNHDAMYWYRQDPGQGLRLIYYSQIVNDFQKGDIAEGYSVSREKKESFPLTVTSAQKNPTAFYLCASSIQDRTGELFFGEGSRLTVL.

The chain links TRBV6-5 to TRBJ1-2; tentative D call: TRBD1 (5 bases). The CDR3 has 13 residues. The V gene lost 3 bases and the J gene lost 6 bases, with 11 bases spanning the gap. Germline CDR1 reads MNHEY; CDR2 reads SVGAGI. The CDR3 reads CASSYAGNDGYTF. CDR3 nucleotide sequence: TGTGCCAGCAGTTATGCAGGGAATGATGGCTACACCTTC.

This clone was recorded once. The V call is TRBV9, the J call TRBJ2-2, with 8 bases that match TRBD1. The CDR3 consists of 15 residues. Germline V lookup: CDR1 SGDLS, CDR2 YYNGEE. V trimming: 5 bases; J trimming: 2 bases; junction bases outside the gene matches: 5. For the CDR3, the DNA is TGTGCCAGCAGTCGACAGGGGACTAACACCGGGGAGCTGTTTTTT. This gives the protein CASSRQGTNTGELFF.

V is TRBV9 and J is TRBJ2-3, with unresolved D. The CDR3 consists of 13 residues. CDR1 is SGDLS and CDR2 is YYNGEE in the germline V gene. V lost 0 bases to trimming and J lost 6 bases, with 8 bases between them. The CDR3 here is CASSVVPVDTQYF. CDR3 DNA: TGTGCCAGCAGCGTAGTACCGGTGGATACGCAGTATTTT.

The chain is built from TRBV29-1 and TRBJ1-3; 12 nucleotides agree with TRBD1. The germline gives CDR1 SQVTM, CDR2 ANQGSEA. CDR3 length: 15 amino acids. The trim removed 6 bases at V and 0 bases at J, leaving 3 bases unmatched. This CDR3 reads CSVGTGGHSGNTIYF. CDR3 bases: TGCAGCGTAGGGACAGGGGGCCACTCTGGAAACACCATATATTTT.

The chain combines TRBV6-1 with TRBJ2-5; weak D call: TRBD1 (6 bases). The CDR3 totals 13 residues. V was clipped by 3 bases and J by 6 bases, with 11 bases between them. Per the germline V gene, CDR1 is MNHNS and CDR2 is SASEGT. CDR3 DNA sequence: TGTGCCAGCAGTGACCCTTGGGGGCAGACCCAGTACTTC. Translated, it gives CASSDPWGQTQYF.

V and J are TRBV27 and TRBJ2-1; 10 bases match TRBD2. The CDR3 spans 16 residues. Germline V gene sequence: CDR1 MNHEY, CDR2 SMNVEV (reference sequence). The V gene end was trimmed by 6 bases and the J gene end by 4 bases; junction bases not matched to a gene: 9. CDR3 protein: CASSLRVAGGYNEQFF. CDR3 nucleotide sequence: TGTGCCAGCAGCTTACGAGTAGCGGGGGGATACAATGAGCAGTTCTTC.